These T cell receptor beta chains were read from a single sample in a study of CXCR3-negative and CXCR3-positive naive CD8 T cells. TCRdb reworked the 5' RACE reads into one entry per CDR3 protein, no DNA. This listing includes 150,000 or so distinct CDR3 sequences. Sequencing was performed on naive CXCR3+ CD8+ T cells from blood. Receptor source: a human donor in good health. Some clones in this sample may be carry-over from other donors' samples. Each CDR3 is given with its conserved first and last residue. Fields, in order: V gene, J gene, CDR3 protein.

V: TRBV28; J: TRBJ2-2; CDR3: CASSLVYTGELFF
V: TRBV28; J: TRBJ2-7; CDR3: CASSADRLAGGYEQYF
V: TRBV29-1; J: TRBJ2-6; CDR3: CSTGQEAGANVLTF
V: TRBV5-4; J: TRBJ2-3; CDR3: CASRASAGYADTQYF
V: TRBV7-6; J: TRBJ1-1; CDR3: CASSSGHQPTVNTEAFF
V: TRBV19; J: TRBJ2-2; CDR3: CASSPPGLAGWTGELFF
V: TRBV7-6; J: TRBJ2-3; CDR3: CASSFGGGADTQYF
V: TRBV7-9; J: TRBJ2-1; CDR3: CASSSPTGTPGDEQFF
V: TRBV29-1; J: TRBJ1-2; CDR3: CSVGAAGDHGYTF
V: TRBV7-9; J: TRBJ1-4; CDR3: CASSFLRGPTLATNEKLFF
V: TRBV12-3/TRBV12-4; J: TRBJ2-3; CDR3: CASSGPYGTGGFTDTQYF
V: TRBV7-8; J: TRBJ2-7; CDR3: CASSLQGVSYEQYF
V: TRBV29-1; J: TRBJ2-5; CDR3: CSVGRASGQETQYF
V: TRBV12-3/TRBV12-4; J: TRBJ2-5; CDR3: CASSRGTGVKETQYF
V: TRBV4-1; J: TRBJ2-1; CDR3: CASSQVMPTLGDNEQFF
V: TRBV7-3; J: TRBJ2-5; CDR3: CASSSGTGGETQYF
V: TRBV28; J: TRBJ2-3; CDR3: CASSFAGDTDTQYF
V: TRBV14; J: TRBJ2-3; CDR3: CASSPRSYTDTQYF
V: TRBV13; J: TRBJ2-5; CDR3: CASSLEAQETQYF
V: TRBV12-2; J: TRBJ1-5; CDR3: CASRLAGTAILYSNQPQHF
V: TRBV28; J: TRBJ2-7; CDR3: CASSMTGETYEQYF
V: TRBV7-9; J: TRBJ1-2; CDR3: CASSEGQGFGYTF
V: TRBV29-1; J: TRBJ2-3; CDR3: CSGGIGPDTQYF
V: TRBV28; J: TRBJ2-2; CDR3: CASSPFRWGPGNTGELFF
V: TRBV2; J: TRBJ2-1; CDR3: CASISRTSGDYNEQFF
V: TRBV28; J: TRBJ1-2; CDR3: CASSLPGGRYGYTF
V: TRBV6-5; J: TRBJ1-2; CDR3: CASSYSRGGGYTF
V: TRBV4-1; J: TRBJ1-2; CDR3: CASSQSGSGGYGYTF
V: TRBV6-4; J: TRBJ1-1; CDR3: CASSDGENTEAFF
V: TRBV10-1; J: TRBJ2-1; CDR3: CASSESSGSSYNEQFF
V: TRBV5-5; J: TRBJ2-7; CDR3: CASSWGGGYEQYF
V: TRBV28; J: TRBJ2-2; CDR3: CASSLSEQQFPGELFF
V: TRBV7-9; J: TRBJ1-6; CDR3: CASSNVGQGVGNSPLHF
V: TRBV27; J: TRBJ2-3; CDR3: CASNGLAADTQYF
V: TRBV7-9; J: TRBJ2-7; CDR3: CASSGLESSYEQYF
V: TRBV12-3/TRBV12-4; J: TRBJ1-5; CDR3: CASSFRLGGAQHF
V: TRBV7-9; J: TRBJ2-7; CDR3: CASSPTSGPENEQYF
V: TRBV2; J: TRBJ2-7; CDR3: CASSAAVGTVSYEQYF
V: TRBV11-2; J: TRBJ2-7; CDR3: CASSLAGGFSYEQYF
V: TRBV20-1; J: TRBJ1-2; CDR3: CSARTQENYGYTF